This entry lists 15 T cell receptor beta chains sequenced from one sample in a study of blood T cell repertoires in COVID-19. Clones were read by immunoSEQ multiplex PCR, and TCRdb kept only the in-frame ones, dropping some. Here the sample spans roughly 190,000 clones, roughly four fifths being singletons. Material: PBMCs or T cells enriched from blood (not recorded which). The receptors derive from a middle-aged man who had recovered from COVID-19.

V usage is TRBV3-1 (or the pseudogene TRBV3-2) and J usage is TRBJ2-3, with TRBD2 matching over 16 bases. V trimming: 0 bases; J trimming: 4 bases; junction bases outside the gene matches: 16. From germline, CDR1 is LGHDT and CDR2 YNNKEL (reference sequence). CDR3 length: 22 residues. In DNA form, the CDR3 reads TGTGCCAGCAGCCAAGAGGGGACCTTGGGACTAGCGGGAGGGCCTGGGGCAGATACGCAGTATTTT. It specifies CASSQEGTLGLAGGPGADTQYF.

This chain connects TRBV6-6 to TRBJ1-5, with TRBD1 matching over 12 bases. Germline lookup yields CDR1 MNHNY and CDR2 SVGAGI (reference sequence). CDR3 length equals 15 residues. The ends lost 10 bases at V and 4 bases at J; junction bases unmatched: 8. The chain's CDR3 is CATRDRGLTNQPQHF. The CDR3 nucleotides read TGTGCCACCCGGGACAGGGGGCTCACGAATCAGCCCCAGCATTTT.

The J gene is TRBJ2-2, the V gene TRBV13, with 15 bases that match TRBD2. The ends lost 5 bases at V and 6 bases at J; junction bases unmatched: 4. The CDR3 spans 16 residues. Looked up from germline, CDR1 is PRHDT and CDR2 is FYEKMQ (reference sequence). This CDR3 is CASSHRTSGGAGELFF. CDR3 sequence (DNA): TGTGCCAGCAGCCACCGGACTAGCGGGGGGGCCGGGGAGCTGTTTTTT.

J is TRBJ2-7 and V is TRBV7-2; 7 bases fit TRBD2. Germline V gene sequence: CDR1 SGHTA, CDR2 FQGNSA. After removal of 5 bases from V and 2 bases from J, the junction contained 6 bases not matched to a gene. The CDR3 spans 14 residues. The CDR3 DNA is TGTGCCAGCAGCCTGCGGGAGCGACCCTACGAGCAGTACTTC. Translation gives CASSLRERPYEQYF.

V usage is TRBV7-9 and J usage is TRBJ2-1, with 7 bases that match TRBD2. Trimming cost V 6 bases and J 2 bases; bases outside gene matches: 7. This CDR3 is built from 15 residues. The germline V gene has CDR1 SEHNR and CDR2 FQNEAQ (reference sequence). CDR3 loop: CASREGRGAYNEQFF. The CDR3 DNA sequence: TGTGCCAGCAGAGAAGGGAGGGGCGCCTACAATGAGCAGTTCTTC.

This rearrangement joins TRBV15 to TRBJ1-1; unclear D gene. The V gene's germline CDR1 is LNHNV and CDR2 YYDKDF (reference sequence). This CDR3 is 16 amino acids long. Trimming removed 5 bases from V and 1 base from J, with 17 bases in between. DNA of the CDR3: TGTGCCACCAGCGAAAACCTACAGCCTCCGAACACTGAAGCTTTCTTT. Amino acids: CATSENLQPPNTEAFF.

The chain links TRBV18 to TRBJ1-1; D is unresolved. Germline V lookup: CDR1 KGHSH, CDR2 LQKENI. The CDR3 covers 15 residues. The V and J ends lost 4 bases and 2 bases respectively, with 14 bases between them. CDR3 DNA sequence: TGTGCCAGCTCACAAGCTATCGTGAAAAACACTGAAGCTTTCTTT. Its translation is CASSQAIVKNTEAFF.

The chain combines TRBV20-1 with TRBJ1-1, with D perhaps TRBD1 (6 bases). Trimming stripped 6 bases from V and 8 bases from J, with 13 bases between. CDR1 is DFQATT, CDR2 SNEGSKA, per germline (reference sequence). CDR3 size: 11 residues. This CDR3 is CSAKQGMEAFF. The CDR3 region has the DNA TGCAGTGCGAAACAGGGTATGGAAGCTTTCTTT.

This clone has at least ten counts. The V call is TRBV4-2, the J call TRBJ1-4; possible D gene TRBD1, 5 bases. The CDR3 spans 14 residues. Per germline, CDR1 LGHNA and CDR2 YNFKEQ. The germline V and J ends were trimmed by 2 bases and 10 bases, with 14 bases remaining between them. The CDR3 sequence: CASSQLGHNGKLFF. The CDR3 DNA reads TGTGCCAGCAGCCAATTAGGACATAACGGAAAACTGTTTTTT.

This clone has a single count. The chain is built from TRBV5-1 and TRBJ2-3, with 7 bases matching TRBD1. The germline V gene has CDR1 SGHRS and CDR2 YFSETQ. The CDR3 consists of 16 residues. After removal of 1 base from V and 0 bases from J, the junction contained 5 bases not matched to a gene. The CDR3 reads CASSLPPTGSTDTQYF. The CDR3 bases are TGCGCCAGCAGCTTGCCTCCGACAGGGAGCACAGATACGCAGTATTTT.

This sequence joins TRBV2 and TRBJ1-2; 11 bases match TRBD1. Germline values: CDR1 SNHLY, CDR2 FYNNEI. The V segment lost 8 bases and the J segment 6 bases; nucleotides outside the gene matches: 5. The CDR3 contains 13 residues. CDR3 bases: TGTGCCAGCTTACGGACAGGGGGCAATGGCTACACCTTC. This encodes CASLRTGGNGYTF.

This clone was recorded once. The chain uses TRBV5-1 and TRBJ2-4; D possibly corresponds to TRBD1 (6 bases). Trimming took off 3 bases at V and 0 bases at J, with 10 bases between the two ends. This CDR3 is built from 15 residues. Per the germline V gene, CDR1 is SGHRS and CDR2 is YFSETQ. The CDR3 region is CASSSPGVAKNIQYF. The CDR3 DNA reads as TGCGCCAGCAGCTCGCCAGGGGTAGCCAAAAACATTCAGTACTTC.

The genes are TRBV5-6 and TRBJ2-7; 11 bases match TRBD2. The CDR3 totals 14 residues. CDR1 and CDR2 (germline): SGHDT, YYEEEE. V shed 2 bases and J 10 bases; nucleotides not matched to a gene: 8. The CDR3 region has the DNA TGTGCCAGCAGCTTTGACACTAGCGGGAGCGACCAGTACGTC. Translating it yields CASSFDTSGSDQYV.

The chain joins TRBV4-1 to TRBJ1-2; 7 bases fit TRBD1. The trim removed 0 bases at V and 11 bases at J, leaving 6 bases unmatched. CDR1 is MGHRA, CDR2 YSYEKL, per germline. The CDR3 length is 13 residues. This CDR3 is CASSQETGTSYTF. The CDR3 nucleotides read TGCGCCAGCAGCCAAGAGACAGGGACAAGTTACACCTTC.

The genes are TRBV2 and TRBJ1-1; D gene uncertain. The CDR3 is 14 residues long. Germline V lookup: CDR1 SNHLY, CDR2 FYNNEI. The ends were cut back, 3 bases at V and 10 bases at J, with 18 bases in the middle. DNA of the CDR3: TGTGCCAGCAGTGAGGACGGGCGGGTGGCGATAGCTTTCTTT. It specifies CASSEDGRVAIAFF. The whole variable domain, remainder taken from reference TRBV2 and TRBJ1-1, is EPEVTQTPSHQVTQMGQEVILRCVPISNHLYFYWYRQILGQKVEFLVSFYNNEISEKSEIFDDQFSVERPDGSNFTLKIRSTKLEDSAMYFCASSEDGRVAIAFFGQGTRLTVV.